This T cell receptor (beta chain) was recorded in a study of control samples from healthy donors and cancer patients. The CDR3 consists of 16 residues. Per the germline V gene, CDR1 is MNHEY and CDR2 is SMNVEV (reference sequence). The ends were cut back, 3 bases at V and 0 bases at J, with 9 bases in the middle. Using immunoSEQ multiplex PCR, the repertoire was profiled, and TCRdb retains in-frame clones only, with some absent. There are about 130,000 clones in the sample; roughly 92% occur only once, and less than 6% lies in the top ten. The clonotype comes from a man between 18 and 35 years old in good health. The rearrangement joins TRBV27 to TRBJ1-6; weak D call: TRBD1 (6 bases). The sample consisted of blood. The CDR3 here is CASSLRGSSYNSPLHF. In DNA form, the CDR3 reads TGTGCCAGCAGTTTGAGGGGGAGCTCCTATAATTCACCCCTCCACTTT.